This T cell receptor (beta chain) comes out of a study of blood T cell repertoires in COVID-19. Study-wide context: The cDNA or gDNA used as material had been derived from T cells, B-cell-depleted T cells, or PBMCs.

The table lists this clone with a count of one. This CDR3 spans 14 amino acids. Per germline, CDR1 SQVTM and CDR2 ANQGSEA. Trimming removed 2 bases at V and 0 bases at J, with 7 bases between. In the authors' workflow: Reference gene primer amplification gave estimated nucleated cell counts. Clones were sequenced by immunoSEQ multiplex PCR, and TCRdb holds only the in-frame ones, with some missing. That table furnishes V, J and clone size, whereas the DNA furnished D and trimming. The sample shows around 40,000 clones, over 70% of them seen only once. V usage is TRBV29-1 and J usage is TRBJ1-4; D not certain. The source is a man aged 45-65 years with active or convalescent COVID-19. Material: peripheral blood. The CDR3 region is CSVERGTTNEKLFF. DNA for the CDR3: TGCAGCGTTGAACGGGGAACAACTAATGAAAAACTGTTTTTT.